Listed here are 16 T cell receptor beta chains from one sample, sequenced in a study of OX40 agonist ivuxolimab in advanced cancers. Measured with immunoSEQ multiplex PCR; TCRdb has only the in-frame clones, and not every one. In the table there are nearly 25,000 clones, under 95% of which are singletons. The sample in question was CD4+ or CD8+ T cells sorted from blood, obtained in a trial of the OX40 agonist ivuxolimab. The origin of the receptors is an adult with an advanced solid tumor such as melanoma, head and neck, liver or kidney cancer.

This chain connects TRBV7-2 to TRBJ1-2; no definite D call. Trimming stripped 5 bases from V and 8 bases from J, with 18 bases between. The CDR3 is 14 amino acids. From germline, CDR1 is SGHTA and CDR2 FQGNSA. DNA for the CDR3: TGTGCCAGCAGCGTCTTCCCGAGAACAAGGGGCTACACCTTC. As protein: CASSVFPRTRGYTF.

This chain links TRBV11-3 with TRBJ2-7, with TRBD1 as a possible D gene (5 bases). Germline V gene data show CDR1 as SGHNT and CDR2 as YENEEA. The CDR3 contains 17 residues. V was trimmed by 1 base and J by 5 bases, leaving 21 bases between them. The CDR3 sequence is CASSLGSGPAGYHEQYF. The CDR3 nucleotides are TGTGCCAGCAGCTTAGGATCTGGCCCGGCAGGGTACCACGAGCAGTACTTC.

The chain combines TRBV7-9 with TRBJ2-1; D might be TRBD1 (5 bases). Trimming took 3 bases from V and 4 from J, leaving 16 bases between them. Germline V gene lookup returns CDR1 SEHNR and CDR2 FQNEAQ (reference sequence). The CDR3 totals 16 residues. The CDR3 protein is CASSFTAGFEYNEQFF. The CDR3 coding sequence is TGTGCCAGCAGCTTTACAGCAGGGTTTGAGTACAATGAGCAGTTCTTC.

The rearrangement links TRBV7-9 to TRBJ1-2; D unclear. Trimming left V 5 bases short and J 0 bases short, with 10 bases between. The CDR3 length is 14 residues. In germline, CDR1 is SEHNR, CDR2 FQNEAQ (reference sequence). The CDR3 loop reads CASSRRVSNYGYTF. The CDR3 coding sequence is TGTGCCAGCAGCCGAAGAGTGTCTAACTATGGCTACACCTTC.

This clone was counted once. The rearrangement uses TRBV7-2 and TRBJ2-5, with D possibly TRBD2 on 6 matching bases. TRBJ2-7 matches the DNA end more closely, so the J call is doubtful. This CDR3 contains 15 residues. Per germline, CDR1 SGHTA and CDR2 FQGNSA. DNA for the CDR3: TGTGCCAGCAGCTTAGCGGGAGGAGCCTCCTACGAGCAGTACTTC. Amino acid sequence: CASSLAGGASYEQYF.

The chain recombines TRBV6-4 with TRBJ1-5; no firm D call. This CDR3 is built from 12 residues. The germline CDR1 and CDR2 sequences are MRHNA and SNTAGT. V lost 2 bases to trimming and J lost 5 bases, with 4 bases between them. In DNA form, the CDR3 reads TGTGCCAGCAGTGACAAGGATCAGCCCCAGCATTTT. It specifies CASSDKDQPQHF.

This rearrangement joins TRBV19 to TRBJ1-1; unclear D gene. This CDR3 contains 18 residues. V was shortened by 0 bases and J by 0 bases, with 17 bases between the two germline ends. CDR1 LNHDA and CDR2 SQIVND come from the germline V gene (reference sequence). This CDR3 is CASSIDSGIGPVNTEAFF. The CDR3, as DNA: TGTGCCAGTAGTATAGACTCGGGGATCGGACCAGTGAACACTGAAGCTTTCTTT.

This sequence joins TRBV6-5 and TRBJ2-6; D uncertain. The CDR3 extends over 15 amino acids. Trimming removed 4 bases from V and 3 bases from J, with 10 bases in between. Germline assignment: CDR1 MNHEY and CDR2 SVGAGI. CDR3 in amino acids: CASSLTRGGANVLTF. In DNA form, the CDR3 reads TGTGCCAGCAGTTTGACCCGTGGTGGGGCCAACGTCCTGACTTTC.

J is TRBJ1-5 and V is TRBV19, with 9 bases that match TRBD1. Germline V gene data show CDR1 as LNHDA and CDR2 as SQIVND (reference sequence). CDR3 length: 15 amino acids. V shed 8 bases, J shed 6 bases, and the junction held 11 bases outside the gene matches. CDR3 residues: CASLKGQGEAQPQHF. The CDR3 coding sequence is TGTGCCAGTCTAAAGGGACAGGGTGAGGCTCAGCCCCAGCATTTT.

V and J are TRBV19 and TRBJ2-6; D may be TRBD1 (5 bases). The germline V gene has CDR1 LNHDA and CDR2 SQIVND (reference sequence). Trimming removed 0 bases from V and 0 bases from J, with 21 bases in between. CDR3 length: 21 amino acids. CDR3 amino acids: CASSIEVAQGVRFSGANVLTF. For the CDR3, the DNA is TGTGCCAGTAGTATAGAGGTGGCGCAGGGCGTAAGGTTCTCTGGGGCCAACGTCCTGACTTTC.

This rearrangement joins TRBV9 to TRBJ1-6; 8 bases match TRBD1. CDR1 and CDR2 from the germline V gene are SGDLS and YYNGEE. The CDR3 contains 14 residues. The junction had 4 bases not matched to a gene; V was cut back by 4 bases and J by 7 bases. CDR3 sequence reads: CASSPDRANSPLHF. As DNA, the CDR3 is TGTGCCAGCAGCCCGGACAGGGCGAATTCACCCCTCCACTTT. Filled out from reference TRBV9 and TRBJ1-6, the complete variable domain reads DSGVTQTPKHLITATGQRVTLRCSPRSGDLSVYWYQQSLDQGLQFLIQYYNGEERAKGNILERFSAQQFPDLHSELNLSSLELGDSALYFCASSPDRANSPLHFGNGTRLTVT.

The chain is built from TRBV6-5 and TRBJ1-1; weak D call: TRBD1 (6 bases). Trimming removed 5 bases at V and 3 bases at J, with 10 bases between. Looked up from germline, CDR1 is MNHEY and CDR2 is SVGAGI. The CDR3 has 13 amino acids. This CDR3 reads CASSETGYTEAFF. The CDR3 bases are TGTGCCAGCAGTGAAACAGGGTACACTGAAGCTTTCTTT.

The rearrangement links TRBV19 to TRBJ1-2; 9 nucleotides line up with TRBD1. The J segment lost 2 bases and the V segment lost 7 bases, leaving 11 bases of the junction unmatched. The germline gives CDR1 LNHDA, CDR2 SQIVND (reference sequence). CDR3 length: 16 residues. CDR3 in DNA: TGTGCCAGTAACATTCGGGGACAGGGACGGAACTATGGCTACACCTTC. Translating gives CASNIRGQGRNYGYTF.

This sequence joins TRBV5-1 and TRBJ2-1, with D unclear. CDR1 and CDR2 from the germline V gene are SGHRS and YFSETQ. The V and J ends lost 0 bases and 2 bases respectively, with 9 bases between them. This CDR3 comprises 15 residues. The CDR3 here is CASSLEASPYNEQFF. The CDR3, as DNA: TGCGCCAGCAGCTTGGAGGCTTCCCCCTACAATGAGCAGTTCTTC.

J is TRBJ1-1 and V is TRBV19; D is ambiguous. Germline-derived CDR1 and CDR2 are LNHDA and SQIVND (reference sequence). V was cut by 7 bases and J by 7 bases, with 13 bases left in between. This CDR3 contains 12 residues. Here the CDR3 DNA reads TGTGCCAGTACCCGAGGGCCGGGTGAAGCTTTCTTT. This codes for CASTRGPGEAFF.

The rearrangement joins TRBV27 to TRBJ2-1; tentative D call: TRBD1 (6 bases). CDR1 is MNHEY and CDR2 is SMNVEV in the germline V gene (reference sequence). The CDR3 totals 14 residues. V lost 4 bases and J 10 bases, leaving 17 bases between the germline ends. For the CDR3, the DNA is TGTGCCAGCAGTTCGCAGCCAGGGACAAGGGAGCAGTTCTTC. This codes for CASSSQPGTREQFF.